What follows is one T cell receptor beta chain and its context. Other DNA sequences from this sample encode an identical CDR3 as well. These data belong to a study of blood T cell repertoires in COVID-19. Study as a whole: Both acute and convalescent COVID-19 samples were obtained from the United States, Italy and Spain. PBMCs, B-cell-depleted T cells, or T cells were the source of the cDNA or gDNA that made up the material.

In the authors' methods: Reference gene primers were amplified, and this amplification served to estimate nucleated cell counts. Sequencing used immunoSEQ multiplex PCR; TCRdb keeps in-frame clones, though not all of them. V and J calls and clone size are as listed in that table; D and trimming were resolved from the DNA. Here the sample spans approximately 400,000 clones, around 88% being singletons. Patients in Seattle were enrolled during active infection, then followed longitudinally. Sequenced material: peripheral blood. The TCR was taken from a woman aged 45-65 years with COVID-19, enrolled during active disease.

CDR3 DNA sequence: TGCGCCAGCAGCTTGGGACAGGGGGGGTACGAGCAGTACTTC. Translating it yields CASSLGQGGYEQYF. The rearrangement uses TRBV5-1 and TRBJ2-7; 9 positions match TRBD1. V was clipped by 0 bases and J by 4 bases; unmatched bases: 2. CDR3 length equals 14 residues. Per germline, CDR1 SGHRS and CDR2 YFSETQ.